The present entry profiles one TCR beta chain with its context. Its antigen is undetermined. This entry belongs to a study of OX40 agonist ivuxolimab in advanced cancers. Study-wide context: One hepatocellular carcinoma and a couple of cutaneous melanoma patients partially responded. Whole-study findings and limits: There were, on average, more expanded clones in CD8+ T cells than in CD4+.

Only in-frame clones appear in the TCRdb table, and some are missing; sequencing was by immunoSEQ multiplex PCR. There are 60,000 to 65,000 clones in the sample; approximately 91% occur only once, and 1.5% to 2% lies in the top ten. Blood sampling was done at baseline, cycle 4 day 1, and cycle 7 day 1. The ends were cut back, 1 base at V and 5 bases at J, with 7 bases in the middle. CDR1 SEHNR and CDR2 FQNEAQ come from the germline V gene (reference sequence). The CDR3 is made up of 13 amino acids. The source material was CD4+ or CD8+ T cells sorted from blood, sampled in a trial of the OX40 agonist ivuxolimab. The chain carries TRBV7-9 and TRBJ2-3; no clear D gene. This sequence originates from an adult with an advanced solid tumor such as melanoma, head and neck, liver or kidney cancer. CDR3 sequence (DNA): TGTGCCAGCAGCTTAGAAACGGGAGATACGCAGTATTTT. Encoded protein: CASSLETGDTQYF.